This T cell receptor beta chain was documented in a study of blood T cell repertoires in COVID-19. Study overall: Sites across the United States, Italy and Spain contributed samples from acute and convalescent COVID-19. Sources were T cells, B-cell-depleted T cells, or PBMCs; the material itself was cDNA or gDNA.

Germline CDR1 is SNHLY and CDR2 is FYNNEI. Trimming took off 8 bases at V and 1 base at J, with 8 bases between the two ends. CDR3 length: 12 amino acids. The age range of participants was about 18 to 95 years, with residence in about two dozen US areas. The protocol was immunoSEQ multiplex PCR, while the TCRdb copy is restricted to in-frame clones and leaves out a portion. This sample has approximately 170,000 clones, with 83% found just once. Sequenced input: PBMCs or T cells enriched from blood (not recorded which). This TCR came from a woman aged 45-59 years in a cohort exposed to, infected with or recovered from COVID-19 (not recorded which). V usage is TRBV2 and J usage is TRBJ2-5, with D uncertain. CDR3 sequence: CASRQRQETQYF. The CDR3 DNA sequence: TGTGCCAGCCGCCAGCGCCAAGAGACCCAGTACTTC.